These 32 T cell receptor beta chains came from one sample sequenced in a study of blood T cell repertoires in COVID-19. Some clones are missing from TCRdb's copy, which holds only in-frame ones; the method was immunoSEQ multiplex PCR. The sample has about 500,000 clones, approximately 88% seen once. The sequencing input was peripheral blood. These receptors were obtained from a woman aged 45-65 years with COVID-19, enrolled during active disease.

V gene TRBV5-1 combines with J gene TRBJ1-4; possible D gene TRBD1, 5 bases. The CDR3 is made up of 14 amino acids. V was clipped by 0 bases and J by 7 bases, with 10 bases between them. From germline, CDR1 is SGHRS and CDR2 YFSETQ. CDR3 sequence (DNA): TGCGCCAGCAGCTTGGAAGGCAGGGTTGAAAAACTGTTTTTT. Protein product: CASSLEGRVEKLFF.

This chain links TRBV28 with TRBJ1-6; perhaps TRBD1 as D (6 bases). The ends were cut back, 7 bases at V and 3 bases at J, with 13 bases in the middle. CDR1 is MDHEN and CDR2 is SYDVKM in the germline V gene. The CDR3 contains 15 residues. The CDR3 bases are TGTGCCAGCACTTCGGGACACCTCTATAATTCACCCCTCCACTTT. Translation gives CASTSGHLYNSPLHF.

The chain joins TRBV9 to TRBJ2-7, with 8 bases identical to TRBD2. Germline CDR1 is SGDLS and CDR2 is YYNGEE. Trimming removed 3 bases from V and 5 bases from J; junction bases left unmatched: 4. The CDR3 is made up of 13 amino acids. As DNA, the CDR3 is TGTGCCAGCAGCGCGGGACTAGGCGACGAGCAGTACTTC. Translating gives CASSAGLGDEQYF.

The rearrangement joins TRBV6-2 or TRBV6-3 to TRBJ2-3; D gene unclear. CDR3 length equals 16 residues. Germline V gene data show CDR1 as MNHEY and CDR2 as SVGEGT. Deletions cut 0 bases from V and 2 bases from J, with 12 bases between. The CDR3 DNA reads as TGTGCCAGCAGTTACTCGATTAACGGGTCCACAGATACGCAGTATTTT. Translation: CASSYSINGSTDTQYF.

The chain recombines TRBV16 with TRBJ1-1, with D tentatively TRBD1 (5 bases). Trimming removed 2 bases at V and 1 base at J, with 11 bases between. This CDR3 region has 15 residues. Per germline, CDR1 KGHSY and CDR2 FQNENV. Here the CDR3 DNA reads TGTGCCAGCAGCCAAGGGGGGAGGGGGAACACTGAAGCTTTCTTT. This gives the protein CASSQGGRGNTEAFF. Full variable domain (outside the CDR3, taken from reference TRBV16 and TRBJ1-1): GEEVAQTPKHLVRGEGQKAKLYCAPIKGHSYVFWYQQVLKNEFKFLISFQNENVFDETGMPKERFSAKCLPNSPCSLEIQATKLEDSAVYFCASSQGGRGNTEAFFGQGTRLTVV.

The CDR3 nucleotides are TGTGCCAGCAGTCCCCTTATTAATCTCCTTGAGCAGTTCTTC. Translation: CASSPLINLLEQFF. The V and J genes are TRBV28 and TRBJ2-1; D gene uncertain. Germline values: CDR1 MDHEN, CDR2 SYDVKM. There are 14 residues in the CDR3. V was shortened by 5 bases and J by 9 bases, with 17 bases between the two germline ends.

The CDR3 here is CASSSFGQNYGYTF. The DNA of the CDR3 is TGTGCCAGCAGTTCCTTCGGACAGAACTATGGCTACACCTTC. The rearrangement joins TRBV6-5 to TRBJ1-2; possible D gene TRBD1, 6 bases. V dropped 4 bases and J dropped 2 bases, with 11 bases sitting between them. Germline CDR1 reads MNHEY; CDR2 reads SVGAGI. This CDR3 is 14 amino acids long.

The rearrangement joins TRBV19 to TRBJ1-4, with D hard to call. This CDR3 spans 13 amino acids. Germline CDR1 and CDR2: LNHDA and SQIVND (reference sequence). V lost 10 bases, J lost 8 bases, and 17 bases lay in between. The CDR3 region is CATKERVVEKLFF. CDR3 bases: TGTGCCACTAAGGAGCGGGTTGTCGAAAAACTGTTTTTT.

The chain links TRBV4-1 to TRBJ1-2, with a weak D call TRBD1 (5 bases). This CDR3 comprises 12 residues. Germline CDR1 reads MGHRA; CDR2 reads YSYEKL. Trimming pared 6 bases from V and 13 bases from J, leaving 18 bases between. CDR3 bases: TGCGCCAGCAGTCCCGACACGACAGTGCCCACCTTC. Protein sequence: CASSPDTTVPTF.

The J gene is TRBJ1-2, the V gene TRBV5-6, with TRBD1 identical over 7 bases. CDR1 is SGHDT and CDR2 is YYEEEE in the germline V gene. The CDR3 is 15 residues long. J was trimmed by 4 bases and V by 0 bases; bases with no gene match: 6. The CDR3 sequence is CASSLDGTAFYGYTF. As DNA, the CDR3 is TGTGCCAGCAGCTTGGATGGGACAGCTTTCTATGGCTACACCTTC.

V is TRBV4-1 and J is TRBJ1-6, with a weak D call TRBD1 (5 bases). Trimming shortened V by 1 base and J by 7 bases, and 14 bases separated the two germline ends. This CDR3 spans 16 amino acids. Germline CDR1 MGHRA, CDR2 YSYEKL. The CDR3 DNA is TGCGCCAGCAGCCAAGGATTGCGGACACCAAATTCACCCCTCCACTTT. This gives the protein CASSQGLRTPNSPLHF.

The chain has TRBV30 and TRBJ2-3; a weak D match, TRBD1 (6 bases). Germline CDR1 reads GTSNPN; CDR2 reads SVGIG (reference sequence). The V gene lost 5 bases and the J gene lost 3 bases, with 12 bases spanning the gap. The CDR3 is 13 amino acids. CDR3 nucleotides: TGTGCCTGGCAGGGGTTGGGGACAGATACGCAGTATTTT. Protein sequence: CAWQGLGTDTQYF.

V is TRBV6-5 and J is TRBJ1-1, with 10 bases fitting TRBD1. V lost 8 bases and J lost 6; bases outside the gene matches: 9. Germline assignment: CDR1 MNHEY and CDR2 SVGAGI. This CDR3 comprises 14 residues. The CDR3 is CASGPGTGVPEAFF. The DNA for the CDR3 is TGTGCCAGCGGTCCCGGGACAGGGGTCCCTGAAGCTTTCTTT.

The chain joins TRBV29-1 to TRBJ2-7; D is possibly TRBD1 (5 bases). Germline lookup yields CDR1 SQVTM and CDR2 ANQGSEA. V was pared by 3 bases and J by 1 base, with 10 bases between. The CDR3 length is 13 residues. DNA of the CDR3: TGCAGCGTTGAGGAGACAGTTTCCTACGAGCAGTACTTC. Its protein is CSVEETVSYEQYF.

The sample holds a few counts of this clone. The rearrangement links TRBV6-1 to TRBJ1-2; D gene ambiguous. V lost 2 bases, J lost 8 bases, and 12 bases lay in between. The CDR3 is 13 amino acids. CDR1 MNHNS and CDR2 SASEGT come from the germline V gene. CDR3 amino acids: CASSETGYQGYTF. The DNA of the CDR3 is TGTGCCAGCAGTGAAACGGGGTACCAGGGCTACACCTTC.

The chain links TRBV5-1 to TRBJ2-5, with a weak D call TRBD2 (5 bases). Germline values: CDR1 SGHRS, CDR2 YFSETQ. V gave up 6 bases and J gave up 2 bases, with 11 bases separating them. The CDR3 covers 13 residues. Here the CDR3 DNA reads TGCGCCAGCATTGCGACGGGACAAGAGACCCAGTACTTC. It codes for CASIATGQETQYF.

A single count supports this clone. The rearrangement links TRBV30 to TRBJ2-1; tentatively, D is TRBD2 (5 bases). This CDR3 comprises 14 residues. Trimming shortened V by 0 bases and J by 8 bases, and 14 bases separated the two germline ends. Germline assignment: CDR1 GTSNPN and CDR2 SVGIG (reference sequence). Written as DNA, the CDR3 is TGTGCCTGGAGTGTATTCGGGGTTTTCGATGAGCAGTTCTTC. As protein: CAWSVFGVFDEQFF.

The chain employs TRBV28 and TRBJ2-5, with D maybe TRBD1 (6 bases). Germline assignment: CDR1 MDHEN and CDR2 SYDVKM. The germline V and J ends were trimmed by 5 bases and 1 base, with 8 bases remaining between them. The CDR3 runs to 13 residues. This CDR3 is CASSGGLQETQYF. The CDR3 DNA is TGTGCCAGCAGTGGGGGCCTCCAAGAGACCCAGTACTTC.

The count of this clone is one. J is TRBJ2-3 and V is TRBV7-2, with 12 bases matching TRBD2. After removal of 1 base from V and 2 bases from J, the junction contained 4 bases not matched to a gene. The CDR3 extends over 17 amino acids. Germline values: CDR1 SGHTA, CDR2 FQGNSA. The chain's CDR3 is CASSLGGLAGHTDTQYF. The CDR3 coding sequence is TGTGCCAGCAGCTTAGGCGGACTAGCGGGGCACACAGATACGCAGTATTTT.

The chain is built from TRBV5-1 and TRBJ2-1; no reliable D call. CDR3 length: 11 amino acids. Germline V gives CDR1 SGHRS, CDR2 YFSETQ. Trimming took off 0 bases at V and 9 bases at J, with 4 bases between the two ends. The CDR3 spells CASSLVVEQFF. The DNA of the CDR3 is TGCGCCAGCAGCTTGGTAGTTGAGCAGTTCTTC.

This rearrangement joins TRBV10-3 to TRBJ2-3; D is possibly TRBD1 (6 bases). Trimming removed 5 bases at V and 0 bases at J, with 15 bases between. This CDR3 region has 16 residues. The germline V gene encodes CDR1 ENHRY and CDR2 SYGVKD. CDR3 region: CAISPLGQTSTDTQYF. The CDR3 DNA follows: TGTGCCATCAGTCCGTTAGGACAGACTAGCACAGATACGCAGTATTTT.

The CDR3 DNA follows: TGTGCAAGTCGATTCACCGGGACAGGGCATAAAATCTATGGCTACACCTTC. Protein sequence: CASRFTGTGHKIYGYTF. The chain employs TRBV12-2 and TRBJ1-2; the table's TRBD1 call for D was not verified on the DNA. TRBV12-2 is annotated as a pseudogene. CDR3 length equals 17 residues.

V gene TRBV5-4 combines with J gene TRBJ1-4; 7 bases map to TRBD1. The CDR3 length is 12 residues. With V trimmed by 4 bases and J by 14 bases, 8 bases remained unmatched. The germline V gene has CDR1 SGHNT and CDR2 YYREEE (reference sequence). CDR3 DNA sequence: TGTGCCAGCAGCCCAGACAGGGTCAAGCTGTTTTTT. This codes for CASSPDRVKLFF.

This chain links TRBV6-5 with TRBJ2-5; 10 bases match TRBD2. The CDR3 spans 15 residues. V dropped 7 bases and J dropped 7; count of bases not matched to a gene: 12. Germline V gene lookup returns CDR1 MNHEY and CDR2 SVGAGI. The CDR3 coding sequence is TGTGCCAGCACCCTAGCGGGGGTTACCGTGGGGACCCAGTACTTC. Its translation: CASTLAGVTVGTQYF.

The V gene is TRBV28, the J gene TRBJ2-3, with D possibly TRBD1 on 5 matching bases. The CDR3 is made up of 13 amino acids. Trimming pared 4 bases from V and 3 bases from J, leaving 8 bases between. The germline V gene has CDR1 MDHEN and CDR2 SYDVKM. CDR3 loop: CASSSTVTDTQYF. The CDR3 DNA sequence: TGTGCCAGCAGTTCGACAGTTACAGATACGCAGTATTTT.

V gene TRBV3-1 (or the pseudogene TRBV3-2) combines with J gene TRBJ1-6; D may be TRBD1 (6 bases). The CDR3 has 15 residues. Germline loops: CDR1 LGHDT, CDR2 YNNKEL (reference sequence). V was shortened by 4 bases and J by 7 bases, with 14 bases between the two germline ends. CDR3: CASSLSYRENSPLHF. The CDR3 DNA sequence: TGTGCCAGCAGCCTATCTTACAGGGAGAATTCACCCCTCCACTTT.

The chain carries TRBV5-5 and TRBJ2-2, with D possibly TRBD1 on 6 matching bases. Germline CDR1 SGHKS, CDR2 YYEKEE (reference sequence). The CDR3 sequence is 13 residues long. V was shortened by 4 bases and J by 6 bases, with 10 bases between the two germline ends. Written as DNA, the CDR3 is TGTGCCAGCAGCGTTACAGGGTCCGGGGAGCTGTTTTTT. Translation: CASSVTGSGELFF.

This chain uses TRBV2 with TRBJ2-5; D unresolved. CDR3 length: 13 amino acids. Per the germline V gene, CDR1 is SNHLY and CDR2 is FYNNEI. Trimming took off 1 base at V and 5 bases at J, with 8 bases between the two ends. In DNA form, the CDR3 reads TGTGCCAGCAGTGAAGGCAGAGCGGAGACCCAGTACTTC. Protein product: CASSEGRAETQYF.

This clone was picked up one time. The chain employs TRBV19 and TRBJ1-1; TRBD1 matches at 8 bases. Unmatched junction bases numbered 12, after V lost 5 bases and J lost 4 bases. This CDR3 is 16 amino acids long. Germline V gene sequence: CDR1 LNHDA, CDR2 SQIVND (reference sequence). CDR3 DNA sequence: TGTGCCAGTAGTTTCCCTACCAGGGGGCGCGGCACTGAAGCTTTCTTT. As protein: CASSFPTRGRGTEAFF.

The chain combines TRBV2 with TRBJ1-1, with D perhaps matching TRBD1 (6 bases). Germline V CDR1 and CDR2: SNHLY, FYNNEI. V gave up 4 bases and J gave up 3 bases, with 12 bases separating them. The CDR3 is made up of 14 amino acids. DNA for the CDR3: TGTGCCAGCAGTGGGGGACAAAGGGACACTGAAGCTTTCTTT. As protein: CASSGGQRDTEAFF.

The CDR3 sequence: CASRATGTGGEKLFF. CDR3 coding DNA: TGTGCCAGCAGGGCGACTGGGACAGGGGGTGAAAAACTGTTTTTT. J is TRBJ1-4 and V is TRBV6-5; 11 bases align to TRBD1. The trim removed 6 bases at V and 7 bases at J, leaving 7 bases unmatched. The CDR3 covers 15 residues. Germline CDR1 reads MNHEY; CDR2 reads SVGAGI.

The genes are TRBV29-1 and TRBJ1-5, with 7 positions matching TRBD1. After removal of 4 bases from V and 7 bases from J, the junction contained 4 bases not matched to a gene. The CDR3 extends over 12 amino acids. CDR1 and CDR2 from the germline V gene are SQVTM and ANQGSEA. The chain's CDR3 is CSVGQGGQPQHF. The CDR3 bases are TGCAGCGTTGGACAGGGAGGACAGCCCCAGCATTTT.